This T cell receptor (beta chain) was obtained from a study of radiation and T cells in renal cell carcinoma (dated by TCRdb to about 2020). Background for the entire study: Samples were obtained from a clinical trial, in which 15 Gy stereotactic body radiation therapy was delivered to primary renal cell carcinomas and nephrectomy was performed 4 weeks later. In total, fewer than 55 samples, comprising some 25 tumors and some 27 peripheral blood samples, were subjected to TCR beta sequencing. Across all 55 or so samples, 4,016,671 unique CDR3 nucleotide sequences, encoding around 2.4 million unique CDR3 amino acid sequences, were identified.

The immunoSEQ kit was used, according to the manufacturer's recommendations, to generate TCR beta libraries from genomic DNA. Library preparation used a first multiplex PCR with proprietary primers, then a second PCR adding unique barcodes, with bead cleanups after each round. A kit-provided positive control reaction and a negative control reaction were included in every sample batch. The final libraries were assessed on an Agilent 4200 TapeStation D1000 ScreenTape, pooled by volume, and quantified by qPCR. An Illumina NextSeq500 fitted with a MidOutput 150-cycle cartridge performed the sequencing, running 156 Read1 cycles and 15 Index1 cycles with the kit's custom primers. The pooled library was loaded at roughly 1 pM, and roughly 20% PhiX control was spiked in. In the authors' own workflow: The vendor-processed data were analyzed in R, and a clonotype was defined as all T cells that share the same CDR3 nucleotide sequence. For clone abundance analyses, frequencies were normalized to the 10,000 most abundant clones in each sample. Public T cell clones, which averaged fewer than five per sample, were excluded before analysis. Tumor-enriched clonotypes and baseline blood-enriched clonotypes were defined as those with an abundance difference of at least 32-fold between compartments. A beta-binomial differential abundance model was used to identify clonotypes that were expanded or contracted between blood time points. The Baroni-Urbani and Buser coefficient was used to measure tumor-blood repertoire similarity, and groups were compared with two-tailed Wilcoxon tests in R. What TCRdb holds here is the immuneACCESS table cut down to in-frame rearrangements. Part of the clones is not present; checked against another copy, under half of the missing clones reflect an unresolved V gene, and the others are unexplained. V and J calls and clone size are copied from that table; D and trimming were computed from the DNA. The table for this sample lists over 85,000 clones; approximately 83% of them were counted only once. In total, the top ten clones hold around 6.3% of the sample.

The germline V gene yields MNHEY for CDR1 and SVGAGI for CDR2. Counted from cysteine to phenylalanine, this CDR3 has 13 amino acids. Only the CDR3 part of the read is kept: 39 bases, read in frame from the first base. V was cut back by 2 bases and J by 2 bases, leaving a gap of 7 bases between them. The sample's time point, from its label and the paper: baseline pretreatment blood. This specimen's treatment or condition label, interpreted: 15 Gy SBRT to primary tumor, nephrectomy 4 weeks later. To track tumor-enriched clonotypes, serial peripheral blood was sampled from radiation-treated patients at baseline and at 2 weeks and 4 weeks after SBRT. All patients had renal cell carcinoma with clear cell pathology. The QIAamp DNA Blood Mini Kit (Qiagen) was used to prepare genomic DNA for TCR sequencing. The analyses included just those samples that passed every quality control check. This clone has only one observation. Its antigen remains unidentified. No quality values exist for individual bases; no much larger clone is one base distant.

Study-level results and caveats: Because the trial had a single-armed design, the trial could not examine how radiation dose or scheduling affected the TCR repertoire. Dynamics of the blood repertoire were not tracked past 4 weeks after treatment. An increase in top tumor clonotypes in blood was observed from baseline to 2 weeks post-radiation, followed by contraction by 4 weeks, which was taken to suggest transient expansion of tumor-resident clones. Because no pretreatment tumor biopsies were available, whether clonotypes were present in the tumor at baseline could not be determined.

The material sequenced was blood, taken from a patient whose treatment included radiotherapy and nephrectomy. The receptor's source is a man aged 55 to 70 with renal cell carcinoma. The chain joins TRBV6-5 to TRBJ2-7, with the D gene uncertain. The encoded CDR3 is CASSYNRAYEQYF. The nucleotide sequence is TGTGCCAGCAGTTACAATAGGGCCTACGAGCAGTACTTC.